Listed below are T cell receptor beta chains from one sample, sequenced in a study of blood T cell repertoires in COVID-19. Profiled with immunoSEQ multiplex PCR; TCRdb holds only in-frame clones, not every one. The sample has roughly 260,000 clones; 75% to 90% are singletons. Material for sequencing was PBMCs or T cells enriched from blood (not recorded which). The receptors stem from a woman aged 25 to 39 with acute COVID-19. Both conserved end residues are part of each CDR3. D genes are given only for firm matches.

cdr3_aa cdr3_nt j_call d_call v_call
CASRPQAYNEQFF TGCGCCAGCCGCCCACAGGCCTACAATGAGCAGTTCTTC TRBJ2-1 NA TRBV5-1
CASNQPTGARYGYTF TGTGCCAGCAACCAACCGACAGGGGCGAGGTATGGCTACACCTTC TRBJ1-2 TRBD1 TRBV6-5
CASSLQGARGNTIYF TGTGCCAGCAGCTTACAGGGGGCGCGCGGAAACACCATATATTTT TRBJ1-3 TRBD1 TRBV7-8
CASSFQGTHGYTF TGTGCCAGCAGTTTTCAGGGTACTCATGGCTACACCTTC TRBJ1-2 NA TRBV28
CASSSQYPEWRLNTEAFF TGTGCCAGCAGCTCGCAGTACCCGGAGTGGCGCTTAAACACTGAAGCTTTCTTT TRBJ1-1 NA TRBV7-9
CASLRAGARREQFF TGTGCCAGCTTAAGGGCAGGGGCACGTCGCGAGCAGTTCTTC TRBJ2-1 NA TRBV28
CASSVTPGQGGGSGTDTQYF TGTGCCAGCAGCGTTACTCCGGGACAGGGAGGGGGGAGCGGCACAGATACGCAGTATTTT TRBJ2-3 TRBD1 TRBV9
CASRESGGIDIQYF TGTGCCAGTAGAGAGTCAGGGGGCATCGACATTCAGTACTTC TRBJ2-4 TRBD1 TRBV6-5
CASSLERTNTGELFF TGTGCCAGCAGCTTAGAGCGGACGAATACCGGGGAGCTGTTTTTT TRBJ2-2 NA TRBV7-6
CASSPNVQDKPSF TGTGCCAGCTCACCAAATGTGCAGGACAAGCCTTCCTTC TRBJ2-7 NA TRBV18
CASSQVLAGVNEQFF TGTGCCAGCAGCCAAGTTCTAGCGGGGGTCAATGAGCAGTTCTTC TRBJ2-1 TRBD2 TRBV3-1/TRBV3-2